The clone carrying this TCR beta chain was observed a handful of times. Using a J-beta primer mix together with a sample-barcoded 5' primer, a second PCR was run for about 6 to 11 cycles. TCRdb analysed the 5' RACE reads with MiXCR anew, one entry per CDR3 protein. The sample carries 850,000 to 1,300,000 distinct CDR3 sequences, 40% to 45% recorded once. These data come from a study of blood T cells in healthy people across ages. The CDR3 totals 12 residues. CDR1 is SQVTM, CDR2 ANQGSEA, per germline. V was shortened by 5 bases and J by 9 bases, with 14 bases between the two germline ends. Sequenced input: blood. The chain recombines TRBV29-1 with TRBJ2-1; D not certain. The TCR comes from a woman aged 55-69 years in good health. CDR3 region: CSVYRIGIEQFF. DNA for the CDR3: TGCAGCGTTTACCGGATAGGTATTGAGCAGTTCTTC.